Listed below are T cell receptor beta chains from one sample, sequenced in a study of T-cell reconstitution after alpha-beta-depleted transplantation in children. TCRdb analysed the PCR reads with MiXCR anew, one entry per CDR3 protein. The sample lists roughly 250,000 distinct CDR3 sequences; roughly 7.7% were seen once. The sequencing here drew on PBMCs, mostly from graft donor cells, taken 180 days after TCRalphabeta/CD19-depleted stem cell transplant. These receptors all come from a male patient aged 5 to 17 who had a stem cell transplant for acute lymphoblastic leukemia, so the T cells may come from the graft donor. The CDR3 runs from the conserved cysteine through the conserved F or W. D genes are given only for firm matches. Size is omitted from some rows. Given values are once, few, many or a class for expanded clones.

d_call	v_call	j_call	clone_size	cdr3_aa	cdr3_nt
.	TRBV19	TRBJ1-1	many	CASRVSQGWTEAFF	TGTGCCAGTAGGGTGAGCCAGGGATGGACTGAAGCTTTCTTT
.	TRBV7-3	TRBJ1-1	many	CASSLTGGEKTEAFF	TGTGCCAGCAGCTTAACGGGTGGGGAGAAGACTGAAGCTTTCTTT
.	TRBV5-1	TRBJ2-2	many	CASSLEGDGELFF	TGCGCCAGCAGCTTGGAAGGGGACGGGGAGCTGTTTTTT
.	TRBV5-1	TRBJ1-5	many	CASSPSGRDQPQHF	TGCGCCAGCAGCCCTTCAGGGCGTGATCAGCCCCAGCATTTT
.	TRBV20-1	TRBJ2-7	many	CSARGTGALYEQYF	TGCAGTGCGAGAGGGACCGGGGCCCTCTACGAGCAGTACTTC
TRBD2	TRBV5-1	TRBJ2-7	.	CANSLAGVKEGTYEQYF	TGCGCCAACTCACTAGCGGGAGTTAAGGAGGGAACCTACGAGCAGTACTTC
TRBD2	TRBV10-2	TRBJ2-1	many	CASRAPGLAGIVQFF	TGCGCCAGCAGAGCCCCGGGACTAGCGGGGATAGTGCAGTTCTTC
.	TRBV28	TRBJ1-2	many	CASSIKGYGYTF	TGTGCCAGCAGTATTAAGGGTTATGGCTACACCTTC
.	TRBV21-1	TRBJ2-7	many	CASSKVPTGSPYEQYF	TGTGCCAGCAGCAAAGTGCCGACAGGCAGTCCCTACGAGCAGTACTTC
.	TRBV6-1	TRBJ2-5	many	CASSPWEGGRETQYF	TGTGCCAGCAGTCCCTGGGAGGGGGGTCGGGAGACCCAGTACTTC
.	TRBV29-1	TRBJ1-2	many	CSLGYGYTF	TGCAGCCTGGGGTATGGCTACACCTTC
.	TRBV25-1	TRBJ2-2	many	CASSEGRGELFF	TGTGCCAGCAGTGAAGGCAGGGGGGAGCTGTTTTTT